This T cell receptor gamma chain was observed in a study of gammadelta T cells in human blood (TCRdb year 2020). On the study overall, not on this receptor specifically: In the study, polyclonal expansion of innate gamma-delta T cells immediately after birth was reported to appear to be driven by microbial exposure.

The library came from RT-PCR. The sequencer listed for this sample is Illumina MiSeq. TCRdb processed the public reads again with the CATT caller, after which rows with matching DNA were combined. The sample yields some 530 gamma-chain clones; 5% were counted once. Roughly half of the sample lies in the top ten. Counted from cysteine to phenylalanine, this CDR3 has 13 amino acids. Left in the record is the CDR3 DNA by itself, 39 bases read in frame from the first base. The germline V gene yields VENAVY for CDR1 and YDSYNSRV for CDR2. Germline trimming amounts to 9 bases on V and 4 bases on J, with 0 as the count of junction bases outside the gene matches. Compared with the rest of its sample, this clone is large (0.1 to 1%). Its antigen is unknown. The sample holds no much larger clone one base away, and base qualities are not on file.

The TCR comes from a human fetus. Rearrangement joined TRGV8 to TRGJP. Sample: Vgamma9Vdelta2 gamma-delta T cells from fetal blood. The DNA sequence is TGTGCCACCCAAGAGTTGGGCAAAAAAATCAAGGTATTT. Its protein is CATQELGKKIKVF.